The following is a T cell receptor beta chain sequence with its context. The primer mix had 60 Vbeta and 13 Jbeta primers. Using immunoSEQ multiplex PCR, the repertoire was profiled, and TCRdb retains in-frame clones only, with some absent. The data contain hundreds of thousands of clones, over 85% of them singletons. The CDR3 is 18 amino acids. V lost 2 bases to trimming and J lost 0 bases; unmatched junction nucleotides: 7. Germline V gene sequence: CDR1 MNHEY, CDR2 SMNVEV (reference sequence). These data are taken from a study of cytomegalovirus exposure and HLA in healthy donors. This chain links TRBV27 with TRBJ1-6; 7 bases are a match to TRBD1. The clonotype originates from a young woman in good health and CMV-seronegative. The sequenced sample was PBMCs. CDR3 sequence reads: CASSLTGTVPSYNSPLHF. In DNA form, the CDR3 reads TGTGCCAGCAGTTTAACGGGGACAGTCCCCTCCTATAATTCACCCCTCCACTTT.